This entry lists 9 T cell receptor beta chains sequenced from one sample in a study of regulatory T cells. Regarding the study as a whole: In CD3G-deficient patients, conventional CD4+ T cells were enriched for hydrophobic CDR3 residues at positions 6 and 7.

No antigen is known for these receptors. Primers: 52 TRBV forward and 13 TRBJ reverse. Method: immunoSEQ multiplex PCR; TCRdb's copy keeps in-frame clones and lacks some. Of approximately 40,000 clones in the sample, 89% were seen once. Material: conventional CD4+ T cells sorted from blood. These TCRs come from a person aged 18 to 30 with CD3G deficiency.

The J gene is TRBJ2-2, the V gene TRBV19, with D possibly matching TRBD2 (5 bases). Per germline, CDR1 LNHDA and CDR2 SQIVND (reference sequence). Trimming pared 7 bases from V and 3 bases from J, leaving 18 bases between. The CDR3 sequence is 16 residues long. The CDR3 sequence: CASNKGPGKDTGELFF. As DNA, the CDR3 is TGTGCCAGTAATAAAGGCCCCGGGAAGGACACCGGGGAGCTGTTTTTT.

The chain combines TRBV23-1 with TRBJ2-2, with 13 positions matching TRBD2. TRBV23-1 is reported as an ORF; its role is uncertain. There are 19 residues in the CDR3. The V gene end was trimmed by 2 bases and the J gene end by 5 bases; junction bases not matched to a gene: 11. DNA of the CDR3: TGCGCCAGCAGTCAAGACCCCGGACTAGCGGGAGTTAGGACCGGGGAGCTGTTTTTT. Protein: CASSQDPGLAGVRTGELFF.

V and J are TRBV4-1 and TRBJ2-3; weak D call: TRBD1 (5 bases). This CDR3 is 15 amino acids long. Germline V CDR1 and CDR2: MGHRA, YSYEKL. Trimming stripped 3 bases from V and 4 bases from J, with 14 bases between. The CDR3 DNA is TGCGCCAGCAGCCAGGGTTGGGGCAGCGCAGATACGCAGTATTTT. It translates to CASSQGWGSADTQYF.

This clone was counted between two and nine times. The V gene is TRBV7-9, the J gene TRBJ1-3; D gene unclear. CDR3 size: 14 residues. In germline, CDR1 is SEHNR, CDR2 FQNEAQ (reference sequence). Trimming stripped 3 bases from V and 4 bases from J, with 10 bases between. CDR3 region: CASSLGTFGNTIYF. CDR3 in DNA: TGTGCCAGCAGCTTGGGAACGTTCGGAAACACCATATATTTT.

The gene calls are TRBV6-6 and TRBJ2-7, with D unclear. Germline assignment: CDR1 MNHNY and CDR2 SVGAGI (reference sequence). This CDR3 has 12 amino acids. The ends were cut back, 6 bases at V and 5 bases at J, with 11 bases in the middle. CDR3 DNA sequence: TGTGCCAGCAGCTGGACCCAGCACGAGCAGTACTTC. This encodes CASSWTQHEQYF.

J is TRBJ2-4 and V is TRBV10-2; tentative D call: TRBD1 (5 bases). Germline CDR1 reads WSHSY; CDR2 reads SAAADI. V was clipped by 2 bases and J by 9 bases, with 11 bases between them. The CDR3 loop spans 13 amino acids. The CDR3 DNA reads TGCGCCAGCAGTGAGGCAGGGTCGGGCATTCAGTACTTC. Its translation is CASSEAGSGIQYF.

V usage is TRBV28 and J usage is TRBJ1-5, with 12 bases identical to TRBD1. V trimming: 5 bases; J trimming: 9 bases; junction bases outside the gene matches: 14. Germline V gene data show CDR1 as MDHEN and CDR2 as SYDVKM. CDR3 length equals 17 residues. CDR3 protein: CASSPLPGTGGRRPQHF. CDR3 nucleotide sequence: TGTGCCAGCAGTCCATTACCCGGGACAGGGGGCAGGCGGCCCCAGCATTTT.

V and J are TRBV28 and TRBJ2-7; 8 bases map to TRBD2. Germline lookup yields CDR1 MDHEN and CDR2 SYDVKM. The CDR3 spans 13 residues. V lost 6 bases and J lost 0; bases outside the gene matches: 1. CDR3 in amino acids: CASRREDSYEQYF. DNA for the CDR3: TGTGCCAGCAGGCGGGAGGACTCCTACGAGCAGTACTTC.

This clone turned up a few times. V gene TRBV6-1 combines with J gene TRBJ2-3, with D possibly matching TRBD1 (5 bases). The CDR3 consists of 11 residues. V lost 9 bases, J lost 9 bases, and 13 bases lay in between. Germline V gives CDR1 MNHNS, CDR2 SASEGT. The CDR3 sequence is CASGARETQYF. The CDR3, as DNA: TGTGCCAGTGGGGCTCGAGAGACGCAGTATTTT.